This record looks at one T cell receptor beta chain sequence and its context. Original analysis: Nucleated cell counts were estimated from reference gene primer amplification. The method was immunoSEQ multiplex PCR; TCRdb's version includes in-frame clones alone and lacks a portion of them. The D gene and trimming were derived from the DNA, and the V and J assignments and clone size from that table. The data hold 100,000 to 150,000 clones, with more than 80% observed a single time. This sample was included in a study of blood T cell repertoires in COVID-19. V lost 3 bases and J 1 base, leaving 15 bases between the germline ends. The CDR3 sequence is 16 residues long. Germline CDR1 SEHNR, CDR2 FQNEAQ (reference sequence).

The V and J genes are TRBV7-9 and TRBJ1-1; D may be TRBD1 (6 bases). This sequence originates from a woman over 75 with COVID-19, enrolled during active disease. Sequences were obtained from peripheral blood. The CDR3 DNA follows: TGTGCCAGCAGCTTTCCATTAGGGGGTACGAACACTGAAGCTTTCTTT. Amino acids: CASSFPLGGTNTEAFF.